This T cell receptor (beta chain) is from a study of blood T cell repertoires in COVID-19. About the research overall: Samples representing acute and convalescent COVID-19 were sourced from the United States, Italy and Spain. From T cells, B-cell-depleted T cells, or PBMCs came the material, which was cDNA or gDNA.

The CDR3 contains 16 residues. Germline V gene data show CDR1 as MNHEY and CDR2 as SVGEGT. Trimming took 5 bases from V and 3 from J; bases not matched to a gene: 7. In the source study's methods: Reference gene primer amplification gave nucleated cell count estimates. Method: immunoSEQ multiplex PCR; TCRdb's copy keeps in-frame clones and lacks some. That table furnishes V, J and clone size, whereas the DNA furnished D and trimming. The sample includes about 12,000 clones, more than 65% of them seen just once. The receptor was derived from a man at least 80 years old with acute or convalescent COVID-19. The source material was peripheral blood. This chain uses TRBV6-2 or TRBV6-3 with TRBJ2-1, with 10 bases fitting TRBD2. CDR3 sequence: CASSRRLAGLYNEQFF. CDR3 DNA: TGTGCCAGCAGTCGTCGACTAGCGGGCCTCTACAATGAGCAGTTCTTC.